These 26 T cell receptor beta chains share one sample of origin, sequenced in a study of blood T cell repertoires in COVID-19 (dated by TCRdb to the early 2020s). The library was made by the immunoSEQ multiplex PCR assay. TCRdb obtained this table from immuneACCESS and retained in-frame rearrangements with V and J assigned. These tables miss some clones; where compared with another copy, unresolved V genes account for less than half of the shortfall, and the remainder is unexplained. This sample holds 270,000 or so clones; approximately 90% were observed only once. The ten largest clones represent about 3% of the sample. The sequenced sample consisted of PBMCs or T cells enriched from blood (not recorded which). These receptor sequences come from a middle-aged man who had been exposed to COVID-19.

The V and J genes are TRBV15 and TRBJ1-1; perhaps TRBD1 as D (6 bases). Germline V lookup: CDR1 LNHNV, CDR2 YYDKDF (reference sequence). This CDR3 contains 16 residues. Trimming left V 0 bases short and J 4 bases short, with 15 bases between. DNA of the CDR3: TGTGCCACCAGCAGAGAAGTATGGACAGCTAGCACTGAAGCTTTCTTT. Amino acids: CATSREVWTASTEAFF. Looking up the rest from reference TRBV15 and TRBJ1-1 gives the full variable domain: DAMVIQNPRYQVTQFGKPVTLSCSQTLNHNVMYWYQQKSSQAPKLLFHYYDKDFNNEADTPDNFQSRRPNTSFCFLDIRSPGLGDTAMYLCATSREVWTASTEAFFGQGTRLTVV.

This clone was picked up a small number of times. The CDR3 is CASSPTGGPSHEQFF. CDR3 bases: TGCGCCAGCAGTCCAACGGGAGGGCCAAGCCATGAGCAGTTCTTC. The chain recombines TRBV4-1 with TRBJ2-1; 8 bases agree with TRBD2. Germline CDR1 is MGHRA and CDR2 is YSYEKL. V trimming: 6 bases; J trimming: 8 bases; junction bases outside the gene matches: 12. The CDR3 runs to 15 residues.

The V gene is TRBV11-3, the J gene TRBJ2-2; 9 bases fit TRBD1. Trimming removed 5 bases from V and 4 bases from J; junction bases left unmatched: 11. CDR1 is SGHNT and CDR2 is YENEEA in the germline V gene. This CDR3 contains 17 residues. Here the CDR3 reads CASSPGTGRGGTGELFF. The CDR3 region has the DNA TGTGCCAGCAGCCCCGGGACAGGGAGAGGAGGCACCGGGGAGCTGTTTTTT. The full variable domain, with the rest looked up from reference TRBV11-3 and TRBJ2-2, is EAGVVQSPRYKIIEKKQPVAFWCNPISGHNTLYWYLQNLGQGPELLIRYENEEAVDDSQLPKDRFSAERLKGVDSTLKIQPAELGDSAVYLCASSPGTGRGGTGELFFGEGSRLTVL.

The V gene is TRBV27, the J gene TRBJ2-7, with TRBD2 matching over 9 bases. The CDR3 totals 14 residues. In germline, CDR1 is MNHEY, CDR2 SMNVEV (reference sequence). The V and J ends lost 4 bases and 5 bases, in that order; junction bases with no gene match: 6. DNA of the CDR3: TGTGCCAGCAGTTACTATAGCGGGAGAAACGAGCAGTACTTC. Protein product: CASSYYSGRNEQYF.

This chain uses TRBV6-6 with TRBJ1-5; TRBD1 agrees at 9 bases. Germline-derived CDR1 and CDR2 are MNHNY and SVGAGI (reference sequence). V dropped 6 bases and J dropped 7; count of bases not matched to a gene: 4. This CDR3 contains 13 residues. The CDR3 DNA reads TGTGCCAGCAGAACAGGGGGCCAACAGCCCCAGCATTTT. Amino acids: CASRTGGQQPQHF.

The chain recombines TRBV6-5 with TRBJ1-1; no clear D. V lost 5 bases and J 3 bases, leaving 4 bases between the germline ends. This CDR3 is built from 11 residues. CDR1 is MNHEY, CDR2 SVGAGI, per germline. This CDR3 is CASSRDTEAFF. The DNA of the CDR3 is TGTGCCAGCAGTCGGGACACTGAAGCTTTCTTT.

The chain carries TRBV30 and TRBJ1-1; D is ambiguous. Germline V CDR1 and CDR2: GTSNPN, SVGIG (reference sequence). V lost 4 bases and J 3 bases, leaving 9 bases between the germline ends. The CDR3 sequence is 12 residues long. The CDR3 region has the DNA TGTGCCTGGATCATGAGGGACACTGAAGCTTTCTTT. Protein: CAWIMRDTEAFF.

A few counts support this clone. The genes are TRBV4-1 and TRBJ2-7; perhaps TRBD1 as D (6 bases). The CDR3 is made up of 18 amino acids. The V gene's germline CDR1 is MGHRA and CDR2 YSYEKL. V shed 1 base and J shed 2 bases, with 21 bases lying between them. CDR3 nucleotide sequence: TGCGCCAGCAGCCAAGGCGGTCCCTGGGAGACAGGCCCCTACGAGCAGTACTTC. It encodes CASSQGGPWETGPYEQYF.

The chain is built from TRBV29-1 and TRBJ2-2; D is undetermined. Trimming removed 5 bases at V and 7 bases at J, with 5 bases between. The V gene's germline CDR1 is SQVTM and CDR2 ANQGSEA. The CDR3 sequence is 10 residues long. The CDR3 sequence: CSVWLGELFF. The CDR3 bases are TGCAGCGTTTGGCTCGGGGAGCTGTTTTTT.

The rearrangement joins TRBV11-2 to TRBJ2-7, with a possible D match to TRBD2 (6 bases). V lost 5 bases and J lost 3, with 17 bases in between. Per germline, CDR1 SGHAT and CDR2 FQNNGV. The CDR3 consists of 15 residues. The CDR3 DNA follows: TGTGCCAGCAGCCGAACGGACGGGAGTTTCTACGAGCAGTACTTC. This sequence encodes CASSRTDGSFYEQYF.

The chain recombines TRBV15 with TRBJ1-5; 7 bases are shared with TRBD1. Germline V lookup: CDR1 LNHNV, CDR2 YYDKDF (reference sequence). This CDR3 region has 14 residues. V dropped 5 bases and J dropped 7; count of bases not matched to a gene: 8. The CDR3 loop is CATSERQGAQPQHF. The CDR3 region has the DNA TGTGCCACCAGCGAACGACAGGGTGCCCAGCCCCAGCATTTT.

The CDR3 DNA reads as TGTGCCAGCAGCTGGGACAGACCTGGGCAGCCCCAGCATTTT. Translated: CASSWDRPGQPQHF. The rearrangement links TRBV2 to TRBJ1-5; the match to TRBD1 covers 7 bases. This CDR3 spans 14 amino acids. V was pared by 6 bases and J by 7 bases, with 9 bases of the junction left unmatched. Germline CDR1 SNHLY, CDR2 FYNNEI. The full variable domain, with the rest looked up from reference TRBV2 and TRBJ1-5, is EPEVTQTPSHQVTQMGQEVILRCVPISNHLYFYWYRQILGQKVEFLVSFYNNEISEKSEIFDDQFSVERPDGSNFTLKIRSTKLEDSAMYFCASSWDRPGQPQHFGDGTRLSIL.

The V and J genes are TRBV19 and TRBJ2-1; perhaps TRBD2 as D (6 bases). CDR1 and CDR2 (germline): LNHDA, SQIVND (reference sequence). Trimming removed 4 bases at V and 9 bases at J, with 19 bases between. The CDR3 consists of 15 residues. The CDR3 is CASSTRPTRGTEQFF. CDR3 sequence (DNA): TGTGCCAGTAGTACCCGACCCACGCGGGGCACTGAGCAGTTCTTC.

The J gene is TRBJ2-2, the V gene TRBV5-6, with TRBD1 identical over 7 bases. Trimming removed 3 bases from V and 4 bases from J; junction bases left unmatched: 12. CDR1 SGHDT and CDR2 YYEEEE come from the germline V gene. There are 17 residues in the CDR3. The CDR3 DNA reads TGTGCCAGCAGCTCCCTTTTGACAGGGTTGCTCACCGGGGAGCTGTTTTTT. As protein: CASSSLLTGLLTGELFF.

As DNA, the CDR3 is TGTGCCACCAGTGACCCCGGGACAGACCAACAAGAGACCCAGTACTTC. As protein: CATSDPGTDQQETQYF. The gene calls are TRBV24-1 and TRBJ2-5, with 7 bases identical to TRBD1. The CDR3 is 16 residues long. Germline CDR1 is KGHDR and CDR2 is SFDVKD. Losses at the gene ends were 4 bases for V and 2 bases for J; bases not matched to a gene: 9.

This clone appeared a few times. The chain has TRBV5-4 and TRBJ1-2, with D unclear. The V end lost 6 bases, the J end lost 4 bases, and 10 bases lay between the germline ends. Germline V gene lookup returns CDR1 SGHNT and CDR2 YYREEE (reference sequence). The CDR3 extends over 12 amino acids. CDR3 amino acids: CASTGTSYGYTF. CDR3 nucleotides: TGTGCCAGCACGGGTACAAGCTATGGCTACACCTTC.

The V and J genes are TRBV28 and TRBJ2-5; 7 bases are a match to TRBD1. This CDR3 spans 14 amino acids. V was pared by 6 bases and J by 5 bases, with 9 bases of the junction left unmatched. CDR1 is MDHEN, CDR2 SYDVKM, per germline. The CDR3 loop is CASSATGEQETQYF. In DNA, the CDR3 is TGTGCCAGCAGCGCCACAGGGGAGCAGGAGACCCAGTACTTC.

The V call is TRBV24-1, the J call TRBJ2-3, with D possibly being TRBD2 (7 bases). The germline CDR1 and CDR2 sequences are KGHDR and SFDVKD. CDR3 length equals 16 residues. Deletions cut 4 bases from V and 1 base from J, with 14 bases between. The DNA for the CDR3 is TGTGCCACCAGTGAAGTACGGGGGGCGGGCACAGATACGCAGTATTTT. It translates to CATSEVRGAGTDTQYF.

This clone appeared once. V gene TRBV4-2 combines with J gene TRBJ2-3; 9 bases line up with TRBD2. Germline CDR1 reads LGHNA; CDR2 reads YNFKEQ. V shed 0 bases, J shed 4 bases, and the junction held 5 bases outside the gene matches. This CDR3 has 16 residues. CDR3 nucleotide sequence: TGTGCCAGCAGCCAAGAGGGCGGGAGGGTAGCAGATACGCAGTATTTT. Protein sequence: CASSQEGGRVADTQYF.

The CDR3 DNA sequence: TGTGCCAGCAGAGCAGGTTCGGGACAGGGAAATTCACCCCTCCACTTT. It specifies CASRAGSGQGNSPLHF. The chain uses TRBV5-4 and TRBJ1-6; 9 positions match TRBD1. The CDR3 extends over 16 amino acids. Unmatched junction bases numbered 10, after V lost 5 bases and J lost 7 bases. Per germline, CDR1 SGHNT and CDR2 YYREEE (reference sequence).

The chain has TRBV2 and TRBJ1-3; the D gene is possibly TRBD1 (5 bases). This CDR3 comprises 15 residues. The germline V and J ends were trimmed by 5 bases and 0 bases, with 11 bases remaining between them. Germline lookup yields CDR1 SNHLY and CDR2 FYNNEI. CDR3 bases: TGTGCCAGCAGTCTACTACAGGACTCTGGAAACACCATATATTTT. This codes for CASSLLQDSGNTIYF.

CDR3 in DNA: TGTGCCAGCAGTGAGCAGGGGATAACTCATAATGAAAAACTGTTTTTT. This codes for CASSEQGITHNEKLFF. The J gene is TRBJ1-4, the V gene TRBV2, with a weak D call TRBD1 (6 bases). Germline V gene data show CDR1 as SNHLY and CDR2 as FYNNEI. Trimming removed 3 bases at V and 4 bases at J, with 15 bases between. The CDR3 extends over 16 amino acids.

The rearrangement links TRBV9 to TRBJ2-2; 9 positions agree with TRBD2. This CDR3 spans 17 amino acids. J gave up 5 bases and V 4 bases, and 12 bases lay outside the gene matches. Germline lookup yields CDR1 SGDLS and CDR2 YYNGEE. CDR3 residues: CASSPVISGSLTGELFF. The CDR3 coding sequence is TGTGCCAGCAGCCCTGTTATTAGCGGGAGCCTAACCGGGGAGCTGTTTTTT. The whole variable domain, filled in from reference TRBV9 and TRBJ2-2, reads DSGVTQTPKHLITATGQRVTLRCSPRSGDLSVYWYQQSLDQGLQFLIQYYNGEERAKGNILERFSAQQFPDLHSELNLSSLELGDSALYFCASSPVISGSLTGELFFGEGSRLTVL.

The CDR3: CASSLSEDIYGYTF. CDR3 bases: TGTGCCAGCAGCCTCTCCGAGGATATCTATGGCTACACCTTC. The chain combines TRBV28 with TRBJ1-2; D ambiguous. CDR3 length: 14 residues. V gave up 6 bases and J gave up 4 bases, with 15 bases separating them. CDR1 and CDR2 (germline): MDHEN, SYDVKM.

V gene TRBV28 combines with J gene TRBJ2-5; D is ambiguous. The CDR3 sequence is 13 residues long. Germline V gene sequence: CDR1 MDHEN, CDR2 SYDVKM. V lost 5 bases to trimming and J lost 0 bases, with 7 bases between them. The CDR3 DNA reads TGTGCCAGCAGTAAAGACAACCAAGAGACCCAGTACTTC. Amino acids: CASSKDNQETQYF.

The V gene is TRBV4-1, the J gene TRBJ2-1, with 13 bases identical to TRBD2. Trimming at V came to 0 bases and at J to 4 bases, leaving 0 bases not matched to a gene. The germline gives CDR1 MGHRA, CDR2 YSYEKL. The CDR3 is made up of 16 amino acids. The CDR3 DNA reads TGCGCCAGCAGCCAAGAGGGACTAGCGGGGTACAATGAGCAGTTCTTC. Its protein is CASSQEGLAGYNEQFF.